This is a list of T cell receptor beta chains from one sample in a study of T-cell memory formation after mild COVID-19. TCRdb independently ran MiXCR on the 5' RACE reads; one entry per CDR3 protein. The data contain 130,000 to 150,000 distinct CDR3 sequences, under 7% of them singletons. Sequencing input: PBMCs or a T cell subset sorted from them (not recorded which). The receptors come from an adult woman who had mild COVID-19 (a few samples of this study predate the infection). Cell type and time point are not known. Each CDR3 is given with its conserved first and last residue. The D gene is left open where the match is weak. The listing skips clone size in some rows; elsewhere it reads once, few, many or a size class.

clone_size j_call d_call v_call cdr3_nt cdr3_aa
few TRBJ2-1 TRBD1 TRBV7-2 TGTGCCAGCAGCCCCCGGGACAGCTACAATGAGCAGTTCTTC CASSPRDSYNEQFF
few TRBJ1-1 NA TRBV20-1 TGCAGTGCTAGAGGTCTGGGCACCTCGGCTGAAGCTTTCTTT CSARGLGTSAEAFF
many TRBJ2-7 TRBD1 TRBV5-6 TGTGCCAGCAGCTGGAGGACAGGGTTCTTCTACGAGCAGTACTTC CASSWRTGFFYEQYF
NA TRBJ1-1 NA TRBV12-3/TRBV12-4 TGTGCCAGCAGGGGCTTAAAGGACACTGAAGCTTTCTTT CASRGLKDTEAFF
NA TRBJ1-2 NA TRBV7-9 TGTGCCAGCAGCTTAGCAGGGCCCTATGGCTACACCTTC CASSLAGPYGYTF
few TRBJ1-1 NA TRBV12-3/TRBV12-4 TGTGCCAGCAACCCGGGACGGATGAACACTGAAGCTTTCTTT CASNPGRMNTEAFF
NA TRBJ2-7 NA TRBV20-1 TGCAGTGCTAGAGATCCAAGGGGTGGTTCCTACGAGCAGTACTTC CSARDPRGGSYEQYF
few TRBJ2-1 NA TRBV12-3/TRBV12-4 TGTGCCAGCAGTCTATCCGGGGACGGGAGCTATGAGCAGTTCTTC CASSLSGDGSYEQFF
many TRBJ2-3 TRBD2 TRBV7-8 TGTGCCAGCAGCTTAGGGACTAGCAGGGATACGCAGTATTTT CASSLGTSRDTQYF
many TRBJ1-1 NA TRBV18 TGTGCCAGCTCACGGGACGGAGGCACTGAAGCTTTCTTT CASSRDGGTEAFF
NA TRBJ2-1 TRBD1 TRBV6-2/TRBV6-3 TGTGCCACCTCCAGAGGGACAGGGACCTACAATGAGCAGTTCTTC CATSRGTGTYNEQFF
many TRBJ2-3 NA TRBV5-1 TGCGCCAGCAGCCCTGGCGTGGCAGATACGCAGTATTTT CASSPGVADTQYF
NA TRBJ2-2 NA TRBV3-1 TGTGCCAGCAGCCCCATGAGGACCGGGGAGCTGTTTTTT CASSPMRTGELFF
few TRBJ1-6 TRBD1 TRBV6-6 TGTGCCAGCAGGGAATCGACAGGGGCGGGAAATTCACCCCTCCACTTT CASRESTGAGNSPLHF
few TRBJ1-2 NA TRBV20-1 TGCAGTGCTAGAGATCGGGCAGGGGAACCTAACTATGGCTACACCTTC CSARDRAGEPNYGYTF
NA TRBJ2-3 NA TRBV5-1 TGCGCCAGCAGCTTAGGTTACACAGATACGCAGTATTTT CASSLGYTDTQYF
few TRBJ1-1 NA TRBV6-1 TGTGCCACCAGGACACAAGGGAACACTGAAGCTTTCTTT CATRTQGNTEAFF
NA TRBJ2-1 NA TRBV24-1 TGTGCCACCAGTGATTTGGGCAGGGCGAATGAGCAGTTCTTC CATSDLGRANEQFF
many TRBJ1-2 TRBD1 TRBV5-1 TGCGCCAGCAGTCCGGGCGCACAGGGGATGTATGGCTACACCTTC CASSPGAQGMYGYTF
few TRBJ2-1 TRBD1 TRBV5-1 TGCGCCAGCAGATCCCAGGGGGCGGGCTCCTACAATGAGCAGTTCTTC CASRSQGAGSYNEQFF
NA TRBJ1-2 TRBD1 TRBV11-2 TGTGCCAGCAGCACACTACAGGGGCGTTCGAGCTATGGCTACACCTTC CASSTLQGRSSYGYTF
NA TRBJ2-1 TRBD2 TRBV6-5 TGTGCCAGCAGTCGGTTGGGACTAGCGAGTCTGAGGGGTTACAATGAGCAGTTCTTC CASSRLGLASLRGYNEQFF
NA TRBJ2-5 NA TRBV11-2 TGTGCCAGCAGCTACTACAGGACCCAAGAGACCCAGTACTTC CASSYYRTQETQYF
many TRBJ2-7 NA TRBV3-1 TGTGCCAGCAGCCGCACAACTACAGGAAAGCAGTACTTC CASSRTTTGKQYF
few TRBJ2-1 NA TRBV6-6 TGTGCCAGCAGTCTCCGACAGGGAGGGGGCGAGCAGTTCTTC CASSLRQGGGEQFF
few TRBJ2-5 TRBD2 TRBV4-2 TGTGCCAGCAGCTCCGGACTAGCGGAAGAGACCCAGTACTTC CASSSGLAEETQYF
many TRBJ2-3 NA TRBV20-1 TGCAGTGCTCCGACAGAGACTTTCACAGATACGCAGTATTTT CSAPTETFTDTQYF
few TRBJ1-1 TRBD1 TRBV3-1 TGTGCCAGCAGCCACACAGGGGGCGTCACTGAAGCTTTCTTT CASSHTGGVTEAFF
many TRBJ2-2 NA TRBV7-7 TGTGCCAGCAGCTTAATCCCGGGGGATGTAACCGGGGAGCTGTTTTTT CASSLIPGDVTGELFF
many TRBJ2-3 NA TRBV20-1 TGCAGTGCTAGTGGAGGGGGGGCCGTTTCTACGCAGTATTTT CSASGGGAVSTQYF
NA TRBJ2-5 TRBD2 TRBV10-3 TGTGCCATCAGTGTAGGACTAGCGGGGGGCCGGTCACAAGAGACCCAGTACTTC CAISVGLAGGRSQETQYF
NA TRBJ2-2 NA TRBV27 TGTGCCAGCAGTTTATTCCGGCAGGGTTCGCTGTTTTTT CASSLFRQGSLFF
many TRBJ1-5 TRBD1 TRBV4-1 TGCGCCAGCAGCCAAGATCCTACAGGGGATCAGCCCCAGCATTTT CASSQDPTGDQPQHF
many TRBJ2-4 NA TRBV7-3 TGTGCCAGCAGCTTAACCGGCAGGGCGAAGGGCAAAAACATTCAGTACTTC CASSLTGRAKGKNIQYF
many TRBJ1-1 NA TRBV5-1 TGCGCCAGCAGCTTGGATGGACAGCTAGCTTTCTTT CASSLDGQLAFF
few TRBJ2-1 TRBD2 TRBV20-1 TGCAGTGCTAGACAGCGGGGCGCGTACAATGAGCAGTTCTTC CSARQRGAYNEQFF
many TRBJ2-3 TRBD2 TRBV19 TGTGCCAGTAGTTCCCTAGCGGGAAGCACAGATACGCAGTATTTT CASSSLAGSTDTQYF
many TRBJ1-5 TRBD1 TRBV12-3/TRBV12-4 TGTGCCAGCAGTTTTGGGGACAGGGGCAATCAGCCCCAGCATTTT CASSFGDRGNQPQHF
many TRBJ2-3 NA TRBV20-1 TGCAGTGCTAGGGGGGGTTGGGCCTCGAGTTCGACAGATACGCAGTATTTT CSARGGWASSSTDTQYF
few TRBJ1-2 TRBD1 TRBV13 TGTGCCAGCAGCCTCCGGACAGGGAGCTATGGCTACACCTTC CASSLRTGSYGYTF
few TRBJ2-3 NA TRBV5-1 TGCGCCAGCAGCTTGGGACTCCGGCGGGGAGATACGCAGTATTTT CASSLGLRRGDTQYF
few TRBJ1-6 TRBD1 TRBV4-1 TGCGCCAGCAGCCAAGACGGGACAGGGGATTCACCCCTCCACTTT CASSQDGTGDSPLHF
NA TRBJ2-1 TRBD2 TRBV4-2 TGTGCCAGCAGCTCCCTAGCGGGGGGGTCCTACAATGAGCAGTTCTTC CASSSLAGGSYNEQFF
NA TRBJ2-7 NA TRBV13 TGTGCCAGCAGCCCCCAGACAGGAGACGAGCAGTACTTC CASSPQTGDEQYF